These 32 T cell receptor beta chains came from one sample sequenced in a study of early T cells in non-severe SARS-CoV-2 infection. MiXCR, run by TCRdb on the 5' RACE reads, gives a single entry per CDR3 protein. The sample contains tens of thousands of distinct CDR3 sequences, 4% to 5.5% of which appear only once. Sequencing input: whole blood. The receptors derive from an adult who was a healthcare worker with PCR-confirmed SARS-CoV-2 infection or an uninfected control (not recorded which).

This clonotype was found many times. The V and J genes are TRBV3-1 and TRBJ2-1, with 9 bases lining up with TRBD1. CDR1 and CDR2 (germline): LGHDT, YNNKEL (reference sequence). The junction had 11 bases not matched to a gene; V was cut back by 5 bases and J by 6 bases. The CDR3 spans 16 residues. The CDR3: CASSSAGTGILNEQFF. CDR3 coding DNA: TGTGCCAGCAGCTCCGCCGGGACAGGGATTCTCAATGAGCAGTTCTTC.

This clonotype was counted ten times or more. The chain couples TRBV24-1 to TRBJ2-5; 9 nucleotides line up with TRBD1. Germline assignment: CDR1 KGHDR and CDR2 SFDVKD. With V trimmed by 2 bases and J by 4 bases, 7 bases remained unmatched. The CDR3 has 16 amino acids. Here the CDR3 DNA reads TGTGCCACCAGTGATTCTGGACAGGGGAGCGGAGAGACCCAGTACTTC. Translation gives CATSDSGQGSGETQYF.

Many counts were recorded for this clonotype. In nucleotides, the CDR3 is TGCGCCAGCAGCTTGGAGGGGACTAACACAGATACGCAGTATTTT. It encodes CASSLEGTNTDTQYF. The chain has TRBV5-1 and TRBJ2-3, with TRBD2 identical over 7 bases. The CDR3 is 15 residues long. With V trimmed by 0 bases and J by 2 bases, 3 bases remained unmatched. Germline V gives CDR1 SGHRS, CDR2 YFSETQ. The full variable domain, its missing parts supplied by reference TRBV5-1 and TRBJ2-3, is KAGVTQTPRYLIKTRGQQVTLSCSPISGHRSVSWYQQTPGQGLQFLFEYFSETQRNKGNFPGRFSGRQFSNSRSEMNVSTLELGDSALYLCASSLEGTNTDTQYFGPGTRLTVL.

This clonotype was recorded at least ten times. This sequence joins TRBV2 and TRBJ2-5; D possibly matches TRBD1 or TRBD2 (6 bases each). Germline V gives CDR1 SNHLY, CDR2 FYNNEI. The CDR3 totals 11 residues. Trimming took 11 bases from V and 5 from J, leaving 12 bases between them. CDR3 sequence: CAGGTYETQYF. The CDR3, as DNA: TGTGCCGGAGGGACATACGAGACCCAGTACTTC. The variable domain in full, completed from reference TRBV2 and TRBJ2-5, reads EPEVTQTPSHQVTQMGQEVILRCVPISNHLYFYWYRQILGQKVEFLVSFYNNEISEKSEIFDDQFSVERPDGSNFTLKIRSTKLEDSAMYFCAGGTYETQYFGPGTRLLVL.

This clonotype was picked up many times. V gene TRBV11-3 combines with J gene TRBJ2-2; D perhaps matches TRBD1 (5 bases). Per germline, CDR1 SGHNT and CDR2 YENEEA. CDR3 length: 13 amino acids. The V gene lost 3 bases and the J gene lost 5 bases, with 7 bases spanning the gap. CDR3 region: CASSFDRTGELFF. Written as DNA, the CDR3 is TGTGCCAGCAGCTTCGACAGAACCGGGGAGCTGTTTTTT. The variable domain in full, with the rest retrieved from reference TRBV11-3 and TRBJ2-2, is EAGVVQSPRYKIIEKKQPVAFWCNPISGHNTLYWYLQNLGQGPELLIRYENEEAVDDSQLPKDRFSAERLKGVDSTLKIQPAELGDSAVYLCASSFDRTGELFFGEGSRLTVL.

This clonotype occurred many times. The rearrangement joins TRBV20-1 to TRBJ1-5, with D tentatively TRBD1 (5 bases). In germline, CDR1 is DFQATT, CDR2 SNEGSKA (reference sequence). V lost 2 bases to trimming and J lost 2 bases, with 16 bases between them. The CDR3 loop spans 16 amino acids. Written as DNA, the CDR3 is TGCAGTGCTAGAACTGCTGGGGGTTGGGGCAATCAGCCCCAGCATTTT. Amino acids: CSARTAGGWGNQPQHF.

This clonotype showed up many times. CDR3 amino acids: CATSDNGIGSGVYNEQFF. The DNA for the CDR3 is TGTGCCACCAGTGACAACGGGATAGGTAGCGGGGTATACAATGAGCAGTTCTTC. This sequence joins TRBV24-1 and TRBJ2-1; 8 bases are a match to TRBD2. This CDR3 has 18 amino acids. Germline values: CDR1 KGHDR, CDR2 SFDVKD. V trimming: 4 bases; J trimming: 4 bases; junction bases outside the gene matches: 14.

The CDR3 is CASSLVPTNEQFF. The CDR3 DNA reads as TGCGCCAGCAGCTTGGTTCCTACCAATGAGCAGTTCTTC. The V call is TRBV5-1, the J call TRBJ2-1; D gene unclear. Germline V CDR1 and CDR2: SGHRS, YFSETQ. V lost 0 bases and J 6 bases, leaving 7 bases between the germline ends. This CDR3 region has 13 residues. The complete variable domain, with remaining parts taken from reference TRBV5-1 and TRBJ2-1, reads KAGVTQTPRYLIKTRGQQVTLSCSPISGHRSVSWYQQTPGQGLQFLFEYFSETQRNKGNFPGRFSGRQFSNSRSEMNVSTLELGDSALYLCASSLVPTNEQFFGPGTRLTVL.

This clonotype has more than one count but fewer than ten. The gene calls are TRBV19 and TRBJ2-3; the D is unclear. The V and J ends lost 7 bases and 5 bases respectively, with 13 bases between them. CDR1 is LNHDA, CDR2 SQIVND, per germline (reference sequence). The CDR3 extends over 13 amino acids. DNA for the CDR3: TGTGCCAGTACCGTTCGTTTGGGAGATACGCAGTATTTT. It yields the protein CASTVRLGDTQYF.

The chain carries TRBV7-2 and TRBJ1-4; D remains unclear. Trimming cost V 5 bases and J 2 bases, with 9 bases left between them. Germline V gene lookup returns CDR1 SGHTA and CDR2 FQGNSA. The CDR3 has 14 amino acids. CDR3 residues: CTSSPALTNEKLFF. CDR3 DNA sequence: TGTACCAGCAGCCCCGCTTTGACTAATGAAAAACTGTTTTTT.

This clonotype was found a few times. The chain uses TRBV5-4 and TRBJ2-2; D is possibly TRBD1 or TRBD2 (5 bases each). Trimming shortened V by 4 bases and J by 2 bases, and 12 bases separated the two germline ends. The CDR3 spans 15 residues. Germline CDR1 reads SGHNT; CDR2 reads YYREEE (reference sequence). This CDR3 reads CASSLIGTNTGELFF. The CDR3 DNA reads TGTGCCAGCAGCCTCATCGGGACCAACACCGGGGAGCTGTTTTTT. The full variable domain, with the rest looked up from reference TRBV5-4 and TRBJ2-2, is ETGVTQSPTHLIKTRGQQVTLRCSSQSGHNTVSWYQQALGQGPQFIFQYYREEENGRGNFPPRFSGLQFPNYSSELNVNALELDDSALYLCASSLIGTNTGELFFGEGSRLTVL.

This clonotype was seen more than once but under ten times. CDR3 DNA sequence: TGTGCCAGCAGCCCCCAGGGACGTAGCGGGAGCGATGAGCAGTTCTTC. Residues: CASSPQGRSGSDEQFF. The chain carries TRBV9 and TRBJ2-1; 9 nucleotides match TRBD2. This CDR3 has 16 residues. Germline assignment: CDR1 SGDLS and CDR2 YYNGEE. The V and J ends lost 4 bases and 8 bases, in that order; junction bases with no gene match: 13. Filled out from reference TRBV9 and TRBJ2-1, the complete variable domain reads DSGVTQTPKHLITATGQRVTLRCSPRSGDLSVYWYQQSLDQGLQFLIQYYNGEERAKGNILERFSAQQFPDLHSELNLSSLELGDSALYFCASSPQGRSGSDEQFFGPGTRLTVL.

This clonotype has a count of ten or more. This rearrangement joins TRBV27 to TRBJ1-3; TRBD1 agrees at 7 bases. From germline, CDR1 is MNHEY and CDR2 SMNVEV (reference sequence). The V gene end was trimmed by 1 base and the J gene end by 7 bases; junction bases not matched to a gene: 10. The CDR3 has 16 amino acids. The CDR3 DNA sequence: TGTGCCAGCAGTTTATGGGACAGCCTTTGGCGGAACACCATATATTTT. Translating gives CASSLWDSLWRNTIYF.

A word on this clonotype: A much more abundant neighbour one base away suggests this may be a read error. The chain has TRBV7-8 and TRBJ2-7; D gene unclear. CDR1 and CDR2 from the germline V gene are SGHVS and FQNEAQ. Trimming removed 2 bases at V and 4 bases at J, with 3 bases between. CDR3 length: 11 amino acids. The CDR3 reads CASSLRYEQYF. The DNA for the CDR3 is TGTGCCAGCAGCTTAAGATACGAGCAGTACTTC.

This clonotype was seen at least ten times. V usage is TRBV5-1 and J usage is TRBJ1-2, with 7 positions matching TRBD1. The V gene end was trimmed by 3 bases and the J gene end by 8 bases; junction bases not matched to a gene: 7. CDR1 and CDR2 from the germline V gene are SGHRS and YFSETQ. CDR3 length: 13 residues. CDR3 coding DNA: TGCGCCAGCAGCTCAGGACAGGCCTCGGGCTACACCTTC. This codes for CASSSGQASGYTF.

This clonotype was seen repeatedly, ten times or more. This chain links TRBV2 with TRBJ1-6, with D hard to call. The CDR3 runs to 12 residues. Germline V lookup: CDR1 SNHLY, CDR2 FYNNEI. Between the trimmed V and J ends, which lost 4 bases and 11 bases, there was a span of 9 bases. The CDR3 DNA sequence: TGTGCCAGCAGTGCCCGGAAAGCACCCCTCCACTTT. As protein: CASSARKAPLHF.

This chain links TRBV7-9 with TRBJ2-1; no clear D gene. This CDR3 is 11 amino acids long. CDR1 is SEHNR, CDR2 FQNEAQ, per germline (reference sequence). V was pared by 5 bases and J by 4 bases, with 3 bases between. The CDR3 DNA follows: TGTGCCAGCAGCGTTTACAATGAGCAGTTCTTC. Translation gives CASSVYNEQFF.

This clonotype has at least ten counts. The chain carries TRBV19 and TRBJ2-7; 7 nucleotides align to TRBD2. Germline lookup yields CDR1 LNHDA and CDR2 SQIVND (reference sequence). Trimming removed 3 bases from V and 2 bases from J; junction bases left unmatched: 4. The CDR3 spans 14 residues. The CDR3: CASSMGGRAYEQYF. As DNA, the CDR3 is TGTGCCAGTAGTATGGGGGGGAGGGCCTACGAGCAGTACTTC.

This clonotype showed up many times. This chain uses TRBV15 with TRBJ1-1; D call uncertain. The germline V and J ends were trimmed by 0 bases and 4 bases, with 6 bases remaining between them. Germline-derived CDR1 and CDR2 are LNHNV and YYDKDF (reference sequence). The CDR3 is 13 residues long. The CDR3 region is CATSRDSGTEAFF. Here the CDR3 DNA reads TGTGCCACCAGCAGAGATTCAGGCACTGAAGCTTTCTTT.

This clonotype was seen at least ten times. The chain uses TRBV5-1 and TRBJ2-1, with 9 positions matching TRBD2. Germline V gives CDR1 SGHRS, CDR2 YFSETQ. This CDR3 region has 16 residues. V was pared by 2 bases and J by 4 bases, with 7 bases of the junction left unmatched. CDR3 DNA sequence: TGCGCCAGCAGCTTAGGACTAGCGTACCAGTACAATGAGCAGTTCTTC. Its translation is CASSLGLAYQYNEQFF.

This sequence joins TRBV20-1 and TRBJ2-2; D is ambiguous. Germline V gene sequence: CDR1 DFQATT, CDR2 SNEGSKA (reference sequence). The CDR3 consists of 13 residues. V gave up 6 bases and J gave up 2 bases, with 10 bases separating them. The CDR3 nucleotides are TGCAGTGCCCGGAGTACCAACACCGGGGAGCTGTTTTTT. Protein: CSARSTNTGELFF.

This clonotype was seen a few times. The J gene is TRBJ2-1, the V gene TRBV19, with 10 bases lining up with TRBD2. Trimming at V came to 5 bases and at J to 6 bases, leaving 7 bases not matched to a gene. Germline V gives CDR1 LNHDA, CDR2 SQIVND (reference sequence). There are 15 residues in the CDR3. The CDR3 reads CASSVLAGPLNEQFF. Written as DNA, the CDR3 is TGTGCCAGTAGTGTACTAGCGGGGCCCCTCAATGAGCAGTTCTTC.

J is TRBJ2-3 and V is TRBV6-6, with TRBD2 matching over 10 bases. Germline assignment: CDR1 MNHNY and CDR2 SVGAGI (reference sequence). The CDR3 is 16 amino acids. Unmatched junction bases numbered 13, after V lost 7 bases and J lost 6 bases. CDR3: CASTISGGPRKDTQYF. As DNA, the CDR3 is TGTGCCAGCACTATTAGCGGGGGGCCTAGGAAGGATACGCAGTATTTT.

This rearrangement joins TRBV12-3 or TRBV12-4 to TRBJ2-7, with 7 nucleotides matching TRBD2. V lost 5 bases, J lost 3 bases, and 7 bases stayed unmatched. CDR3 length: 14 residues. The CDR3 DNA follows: TGTGCCAGCAGTCCCCTAGCGGCGGGCTACGAGCAGTACTTC. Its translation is CASSPLAAGYEQYF.

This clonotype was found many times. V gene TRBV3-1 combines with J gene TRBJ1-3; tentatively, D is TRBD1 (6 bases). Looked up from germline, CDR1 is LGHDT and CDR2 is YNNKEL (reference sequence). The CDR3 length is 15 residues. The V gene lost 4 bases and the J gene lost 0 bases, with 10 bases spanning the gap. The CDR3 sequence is CASSLMDSSGNTIYF. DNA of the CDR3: TGTGCCAGCAGCCTTATGGACAGCTCTGGAAACACCATATATTTT.

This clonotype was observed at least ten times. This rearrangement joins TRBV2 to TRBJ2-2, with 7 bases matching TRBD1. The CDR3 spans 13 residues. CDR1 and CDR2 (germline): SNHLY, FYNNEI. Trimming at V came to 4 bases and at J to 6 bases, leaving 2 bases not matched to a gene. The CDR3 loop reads CASSVDRAGELFF. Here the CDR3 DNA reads TGTGCCAGCAGTGTTGACAGGGCCGGGGAGCTGTTTTTT.

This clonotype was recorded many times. This CDR3 reads CATSIVGTEETQYF. CDR3 nucleotides: TGTGCCACCAGCATAGTTGGGACTGAAGAGACCCAGTACTTC. The V and J genes are TRBV15 and TRBJ2-5; tentatively, D is TRBD2 (6 bases). In germline, CDR1 is LNHNV, CDR2 YYDKDF (reference sequence). The CDR3 consists of 14 residues. Trimming stripped 4 bases from V and 3 bases from J, with 12 bases between.

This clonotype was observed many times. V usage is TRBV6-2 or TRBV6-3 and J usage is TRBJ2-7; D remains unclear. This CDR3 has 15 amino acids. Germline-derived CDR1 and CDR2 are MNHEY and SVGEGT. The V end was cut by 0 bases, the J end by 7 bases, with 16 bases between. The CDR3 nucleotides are TGTGCCAGCAGTTACTCGGCGGTGACGACTTTTGAGCAGTACTTC. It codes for CASSYSAVTTFEQYF.

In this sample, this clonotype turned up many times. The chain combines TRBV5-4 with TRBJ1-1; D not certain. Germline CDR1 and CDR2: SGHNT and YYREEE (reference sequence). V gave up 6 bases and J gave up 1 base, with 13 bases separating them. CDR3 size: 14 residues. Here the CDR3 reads CASTTAVSNTEAFF. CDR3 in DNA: TGTGCCAGCACCACGGCTGTCTCGAACACTGAAGCTTTCTTT.

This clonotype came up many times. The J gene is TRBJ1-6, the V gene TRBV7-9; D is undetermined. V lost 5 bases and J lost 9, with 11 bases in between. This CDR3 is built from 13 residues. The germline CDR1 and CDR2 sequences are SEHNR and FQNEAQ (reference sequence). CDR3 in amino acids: CASSTEGRSPLHF. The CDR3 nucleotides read TGTGCCAGCAGCACAGAGGGCCGTTCACCCCTCCACTTT.

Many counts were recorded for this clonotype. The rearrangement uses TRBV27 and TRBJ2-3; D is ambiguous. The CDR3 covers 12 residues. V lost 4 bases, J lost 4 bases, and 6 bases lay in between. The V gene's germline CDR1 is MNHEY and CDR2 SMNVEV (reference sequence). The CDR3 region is CASSYGSDTQYF. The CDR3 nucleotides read TGTGCCAGCAGTTATGGGTCAGATACGCAGTATTTT.

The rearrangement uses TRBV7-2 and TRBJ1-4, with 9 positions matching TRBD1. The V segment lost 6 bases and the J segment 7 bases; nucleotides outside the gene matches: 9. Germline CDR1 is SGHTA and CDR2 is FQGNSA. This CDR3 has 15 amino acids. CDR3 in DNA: TGTGCCAGCAGTCAGCAGGGACAGGGAGTTGAAAAACTGTTTTTT. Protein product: CASSQQGQGVEKLFF.